This entry lists 21 T cell receptor beta chains sequenced from one sample in a study of brain T cells in children with intractable seizures. Data came from immunoSEQ multiplex PCR; TCRdb stores just in-frame clones and leaves some out. The repertoire holds 95,000 to 120,000 clones, approximately 94% seen once, with approximately 3.9% in the top ten. This sample comprised peripheral blood, obtained at surgery. The source of these receptors is a boy less than two years old with hemimegalencephaly and intractable seizures.

J is TRBJ2-1 and V is TRBV7-3; tentative D call: TRBD2 (5 bases). Per germline, CDR1 SGHTA and CDR2 FQGTGA. V shed 5 bases and J shed 4 bases, with 9 bases lying between them. The CDR3 is made up of 13 amino acids. DNA for the CDR3: TGTGCCAGCAGCAGCACTAGTTACAATGAGCAGTTCTTC. Translating it yields CASSSTSYNEQFF.

This chain uses TRBV11-2 with TRBJ2-5, with 14 bases lining up with TRBD2. Per germline, CDR1 SGHAT and CDR2 FQNNGV. The CDR3 contains 18 residues. Trimming at V came to 5 bases and at J to 5 bases, leaving 13 bases not matched to a gene. The CDR3 loop reads CASSQGLAGASGRETQYF. The CDR3 DNA sequence: TGTGCCAGCAGCCAGGGACTAGCGGGAGCCTCCGGCCGGGAGACCCAGTACTTC. Combining the CDR3 with reference TRBV11-2 and TRBJ2-5 gives the whole variable domain EAGVAQSPRYKIIEKRQSVAFWCNPISGHATLYWYQQILGQGPKLLIQFQNNGVVDDSQLPKDRFSAERLKGVDSTLKIQPAKLEDSAVYLCASSQGLAGASGRETQYFGPGTRLLVL.

The chain recombines TRBV5-1 with TRBJ2-7; D possibly corresponds to TRBD1 (6 bases). Germline V gene data show CDR1 as SGHRS and CDR2 as YFSETQ. This CDR3 contains 13 residues. Trimming stripped 4 bases from V and 12 bases from J, with 20 bases between. In DNA form, the CDR3 reads TGCGCCAGCAGCCCCTTGGACAGTCTTGGGCTGTACTTC. As protein: CASSPLDSLGLYF. Using reference TRBV5-1 and TRBJ2-7 for the parts outside the CDR3, the full variable domain is KAGVTQTPRYLIKTRGQQVTLSCSPISGHRSVSWYQQTPGQGLQFLFEYFSETQRNKGNFPGRFSGRQFSNSRSEMNVSTLELGDSALYLCASSPLDSLGLYFGPGTRLTVT.

On this clone itself: The same CDR3 arises from other DNA sequences in this sample as well. V gene TRBV2 combines with J gene TRBJ2-7, with D uncertain. The V gene lost 2 bases and the J gene lost 4 bases, with 6 bases spanning the gap. Germline CDR1 is SNHLY and CDR2 is FYNNEI. This CDR3 comprises 12 residues. This CDR3 is CASSERAYEQYF. The CDR3 DNA sequence: TGTGCCAGCAGTGAAAGAGCATACGAGCAGTACTTC.

This clone was seen a single time. Other DNA sequences of this sample code for an identical CDR3. The V call is TRBV11-2, the J call TRBJ2-7, with D unresolved. The V end lost 4 bases, the J end lost 2 bases, and 0 bases lay between the germline ends. This CDR3 has 10 amino acids. Germline assignment: CDR1 SGHAT and CDR2 FQNNGV. CDR3 residues: CASSSYEQYF. The CDR3 nucleotides are TGTGCCAGCAGCTCCTACGAGCAGTACTTC.

The chain carries TRBV28 and TRBJ2-4, with D perhaps matching TRBD2 (5 bases). This CDR3 is built from 14 residues. CDR1 and CDR2 (germline): MDHEN, SYDVKM. V was clipped by 5 bases and J by 0 bases, with 8 bases between them. CDR3 nucleotides: TGTGCCAGCAGTCGAAGCGGAGCCAAAAACATTCAGTACTTC. Amino acid sequence: CASSRSGAKNIQYF.

This chain connects TRBV27 to TRBJ1-5; a weak D match, TRBD1 (6 bases). V was cut by 6 bases and J by 2 bases, with 20 bases left in between. The germline V gene has CDR1 MNHEY and CDR2 SMNVEV (reference sequence). CDR3 length: 17 amino acids. The CDR3 region is CASRSSGGQLGNQPQHF. In DNA form, the CDR3 reads TGTGCCAGCAGATCTTCCGGGGGCCAGCTCGGCAATCAGCCCCAGCATTTT.

The chain carries TRBV19 and TRBJ1-2, with D perhaps matching TRBD1 (5 bases). Trimming removed 7 bases from V and 8 bases from J, with 23 bases in between. The germline gives CDR1 LNHDA, CDR2 SQIVND (reference sequence). This CDR3 spans 15 amino acids. The CDR3 loop reads CASNERGREAHGYTF. As DNA, the CDR3 is TGTGCCAGTAATGAGCGCGGCAGGGAGGCACACGGCTACACCTTC. Based on the CDR3 plus reference TRBV19 and TRBJ1-2, the full variable domain is DGGITQSPKYLFRKEGQNVTLSCEQNLNHDAMYWYRQDPGQGLRLIYYSQIVNDFQKGDIAEGYSVSREKKESFPLTVTSAQKNPTAFYLCASNERGREAHGYTFGSGTRLTVV.

The chain couples TRBV7-9 to TRBJ1-2; 7 bases agree with TRBD1. After removal of 5 bases from V and 4 bases from J, the junction contained 13 bases not matched to a gene. The CDR3 extends over 16 amino acids. Per germline, CDR1 SEHNR and CDR2 FQNEAQ (reference sequence). The CDR3 DNA follows: TGTGCCAGCAGCGTTATTGGACAGGCGGGGGTCTATGGCTACACCTTC. Protein sequence: CASSVIGQAGVYGYTF.

This sequence joins TRBV6-5 and TRBJ2-1, with 10 bases aligning to TRBD2. The CDR3 length is 14 residues. Looked up from germline, CDR1 is MNHEY and CDR2 is SVGAGI. The V segment lost 8 bases and the J segment 4 bases; nucleotides outside the gene matches: 5. CDR3 region: CASARTSGYNEQFF. The DNA for the CDR3 is TGTGCCAGCGCCCGGACTAGCGGTTACAATGAGCAGTTCTTC.

The chain is built from TRBV27 and TRBJ2-1, with 12 positions matching TRBD2. The CDR3 is 17 residues long. Germline-derived CDR1 and CDR2 are MNHEY and SMNVEV (reference sequence). J lost 4 bases, V lost 4 bases, and 8 bases had no gene match. The CDR3: CASSSRTSGKGYNEQFF. As DNA, the CDR3 is TGTGCCAGCAGTTCGCGGACTAGCGGGAAAGGTTACAATGAGCAGTTCTTC.

V and J are TRBV28 and TRBJ1-3; no reliable D call. This CDR3 has 14 residues. Trimming pared 2 bases from V and 4 bases from J, leaving 9 bases between. Looked up from germline, CDR1 is MDHEN and CDR2 is SYDVKM. In DNA form, the CDR3 reads TGTGCCAGCAGTTTAACCAGCATGGGAAACACCATATATTTT. Translated, it gives CASSLTSMGNTIYF. The full variable domain, in which reference TRBV28 and TRBJ1-3 provide the parts outside the CDR3, is DVKVTQSSRYLVKRTGEKVFLECVQDMDHENMFWYRQDPGLGLRLIYFSYDVKMKEKGDIPEGYSVSREKKERFSLILESASTNQTSMYLCASSLTSMGNTIYFGEGSWLTVV.

This chain connects TRBV5-3 to TRBJ2-5; a weak D match, TRBD2 (5 bases). TRBV5-3 is reported as an ORF; its role is uncertain. V lost 1 base to trimming and J lost 1 base, with 11 bases between them. The CDR3 totals 15 residues. The CDR3, as DNA: TGTGCCAGAAGCTTGCCCGCGGGCGGCCAAGAGACCCAGTACTTC. Protein: CARSLPAGGQETQYF.

The sample holds one count of this clone. This chain connects TRBV2 to TRBJ2-7; no reliable D call. This CDR3 has 14 amino acids. Germline CDR1 and CDR2: SNHLY and FYNNEI. Trimming left V 8 bases short and J 0 bases short, with 14 bases between. The CDR3 DNA sequence: TGTGCCAGCCGGAACGACATGAGCTCCTACGAGCAGTACTTC. This encodes CASRNDMSSYEQYF.

The CDR3, as DNA: TGCAGCGTAGACGCCGGGACTAGCGGGAGGAGGTTCTACAATGAGCAGTTCTTC. It translates to CSVDAGTSGRRFYNEQFF. The rearrangement uses TRBV29-1 and TRBJ2-1, with TRBD2 identical over 15 bases. V gave up 6 bases and J gave up 3 bases; unmatched junction bases: 12. Germline-derived CDR1 and CDR2 are SQVTM and ANQGSEA. This CDR3 comprises 18 residues.

This chain connects TRBV7-6 to TRBJ2-7, with TRBD2 matching over 7 bases. V shed 5 bases, J shed 3 bases, and the junction held 10 bases outside the gene matches. The CDR3 is 15 residues long. CDR1 SGHVS and CDR2 FNYEAQ come from the germline V gene. The CDR3 sequence: CASSPTSAINYEQYF. CDR3 in DNA: TGTGCCAGCAGCCCTACTAGCGCCATCAACTACGAGCAGTACTTC.

The chain recombines TRBV10-3 with TRBJ1-1, with D unresolved. V was cut by 3 bases and J by 2 bases, with 1 base left in between. Germline V gene lookup returns CDR1 ENHRY and CDR2 SYGVKD. This CDR3 is built from 11 residues. The CDR3 region is CAISDNTEAFF. Written as DNA, the CDR3 is TGTGCCATCAGTGACAACACTGAAGCTTTCTTT.

The chain uses TRBV11-2 and TRBJ1-1, with TRBD1 matching over 9 bases. The CDR3 is 15 amino acids. The V segment lost 0 bases and the J segment 4 bases; nucleotides outside the gene matches: 3. From germline, CDR1 is SGHAT and CDR2 FQNNGV. DNA for the CDR3: TGTGCCAGCAGCTTAGAGGGACAGGGAAGCACTGAAGCTTTCTTT. Protein sequence: CASSLEGQGSTEAFF.

This chain links TRBV28 with TRBJ1-1; D gene unclear. Trimming stripped 3 bases from V and 2 bases from J, with 7 bases between. The length of the CDR3 is 13 residues. Germline assignment: CDR1 MDHEN and CDR2 SYDVKM. CDR3 DNA sequence: TGTGCCAGCAGTTTCGGTATCAACACTGAAGCTTTCTTT. It translates to CASSFGINTEAFF.

The chain is built from TRBV27 and TRBJ1-4; 7 bases align to TRBD1. The CDR3 spans 17 residues. J lost 0 bases, V lost 5 bases, and 9 bases had no gene match. Per germline, CDR1 MNHEY and CDR2 SMNVEV (reference sequence). CDR3 sequence (DNA): TGTGCCAGCAGTCTGACTCCAACAGGGGCAACTAATGAAAAACTGTTTTTT. It is translated as CASSLTPTGATNEKLFF.

V usage is TRBV18 and J usage is TRBJ2-3, with 11 bases fitting TRBD2. After removal of 3 bases from V and 3 bases from J, the junction contained 5 bases not matched to a gene. This CDR3 has 16 residues. Looked up from germline, CDR1 is KGHSH and CDR2 is LQKENI. In nucleotides, the CDR3 is TGTGCCAGCTCACCCCCGACTAGCGGGATTACAGATACGCAGTATTTT. Amino acid sequence: CASSPPTSGITDTQYF.